The 2 T cell receptor beta chains reported below all come from one sample, sequenced in a study of T cells in tumors after PD-1 blockade (dated by TCRdb to between 2018 and 2021). The time point label corresponds to: after anti-PD-1 therapy. Library preparation was by the immunoSEQ multiplex PCR assay. TCRdb obtained this table from immuneACCESS and retained in-frame rearrangements with V and J assigned. These tables miss some clones; where compared with another copy, unresolved V genes account for less than half of the shortfall, and the remainder is unexplained. For this sample the table gives 14,000 or so clones, of which 55% to 75% were detected only once. More than 30% of the sample is taken by the ten largest. The source material was tumor tissue, sampled after anti-PD-1 treatment. The receptor source for this set is a human donor with cutaneous squamous cell carcinoma.

J is TRBJ1-4 and V is TRBV10-3, with 7 positions matching TRBD1. V trimming: 3 bases; J trimming: 6 bases; junction bases outside the gene matches: 1. CDR3 length equals 13 residues. CDR1 and CDR2 from the germline V gene are ENHRY and SYGVKD. The CDR3 protein is CAISDTGDEKLFF. As DNA, the CDR3 is TGTGCCATCAGTGACACAGGGGATGAAAAACTGTTTTTT.

The CDR3 sequence is CASSLTSGGYTGELFF. The CDR3, as DNA: TGTGCCAGTAGTTTGACTAGCGGGGGGTACACCGGGGAGCTGTTTTTT. V is TRBV19 and J is TRBJ2-2, with TRBD2 matching 13 bases. CDR1 and CDR2 from the germline V gene are LNHDA and SQIVND (reference sequence). The CDR3 consists of 16 residues. The J segment lost 3 bases and the V segment lost 5 bases, leaving 3 bases of the junction unmatched.